This T cell receptor beta chain appears in the sequencing data of a study of CD8 T cells in Susac syndrome. CDR1 and CDR2 from the germline V gene are ENHRY and SYGVKD. This CDR3 region has 14 residues. V shed 11 bases and J 8 bases; nucleotides not matched to a gene: 16. In blood CD8+ and CD4+ T cells, TCR beta underwent sequencing. The CD8+ and CD4+ T cells were negatively isolated, with the TEMRA cells enriched by FACS. The RNA, roughly 0.5 to 1 ug, was put through reverse transcription using random hexamers. The immunoSEQ assay covered 54 Vbeta and 13 Jbeta segments for CDR3. TCRdb redid the calling of the immunoSEQ multiplex PCR reads with MiXCR, one entry per CDR3 protein. The sample has 160,000 or so distinct CDR3 sequences, around 94% seen once.

The genes are TRBV10-3 and TRBJ1-2; 8 bases map to TRBD1. The TCR was taken from a human donor with multiple sclerosis. What was sequenced was CD4+ T cells from PBMCs. Here the CDR3 DNA reads TGTGCCGCCAACGTAGGACAGGGATCCTTCGGCTACACCTTC. Protein sequence: CAANVGQGSFGYTF.